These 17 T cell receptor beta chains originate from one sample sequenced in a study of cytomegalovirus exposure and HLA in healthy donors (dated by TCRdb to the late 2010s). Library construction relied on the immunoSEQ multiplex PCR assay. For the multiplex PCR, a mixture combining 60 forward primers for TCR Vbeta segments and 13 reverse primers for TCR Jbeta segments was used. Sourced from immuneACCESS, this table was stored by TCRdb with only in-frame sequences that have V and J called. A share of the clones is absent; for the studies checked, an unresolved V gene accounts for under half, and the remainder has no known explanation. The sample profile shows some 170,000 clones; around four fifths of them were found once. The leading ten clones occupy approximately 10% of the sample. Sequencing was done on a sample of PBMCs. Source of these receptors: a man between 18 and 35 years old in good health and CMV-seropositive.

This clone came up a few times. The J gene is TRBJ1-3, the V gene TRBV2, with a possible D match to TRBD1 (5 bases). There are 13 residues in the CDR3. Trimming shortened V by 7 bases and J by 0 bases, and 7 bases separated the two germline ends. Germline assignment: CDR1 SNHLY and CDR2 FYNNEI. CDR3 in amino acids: CASKQDSGNTIYF. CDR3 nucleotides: TGTGCCAGCAAACAGGACTCTGGAAACACCATATATTTT.

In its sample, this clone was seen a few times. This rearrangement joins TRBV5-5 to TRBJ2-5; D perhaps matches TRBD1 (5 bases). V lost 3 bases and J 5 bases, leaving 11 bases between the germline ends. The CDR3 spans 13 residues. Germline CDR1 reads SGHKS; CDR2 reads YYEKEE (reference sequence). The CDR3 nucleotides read TGTGCCAGCAGCTACGGACACACCGAGACCCAGTACTTC. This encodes CASSYGHTETQYF.

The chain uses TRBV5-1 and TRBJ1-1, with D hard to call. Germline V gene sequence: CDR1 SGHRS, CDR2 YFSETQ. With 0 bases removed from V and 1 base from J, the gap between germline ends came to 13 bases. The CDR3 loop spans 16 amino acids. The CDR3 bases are TGCGCCAGCAGCTTGGGACGGACTCCCTCGAACACTGAAGCTTTCTTT. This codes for CASSLGRTPSNTEAFF.

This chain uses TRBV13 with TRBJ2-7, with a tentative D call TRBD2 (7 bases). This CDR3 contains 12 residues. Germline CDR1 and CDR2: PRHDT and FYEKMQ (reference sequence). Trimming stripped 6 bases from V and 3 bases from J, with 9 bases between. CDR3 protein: CASRGGGYEQYF. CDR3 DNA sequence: TGTGCCAGCAGAGGGGGGGGCTACGAGCAGTACTTC. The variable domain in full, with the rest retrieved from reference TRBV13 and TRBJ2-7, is AAGVIQSPRHLIKEKRETATLKCYPIPRHDTVYWYQQGPGQDPQFLISFYEKMQSDKGSIPDRFSAQQFSDYHSELNMSSLELGDSALYFCASRGGGYEQYFGPGTRLTVT.

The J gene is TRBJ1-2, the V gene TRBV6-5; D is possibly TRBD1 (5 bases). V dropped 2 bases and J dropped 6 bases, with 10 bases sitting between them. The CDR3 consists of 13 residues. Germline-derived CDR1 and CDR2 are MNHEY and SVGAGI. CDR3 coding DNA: TGTGCCAGCAGTTACCAGGGTTTGGATGGCTACACCTTC. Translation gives CASSYQGLDGYTF.

The CDR3 DNA reads as TGTGCCAGCTGTGTGGCAGGGGGCATGAACACTGAAGCTTTCTTT. It codes for CASCVAGGMNTEAFF. This chain uses TRBV5-6 with TRBJ1-1; 8 bases align to TRBD1. Germline loops: CDR1 SGHDT, CDR2 YYEEEE. The CDR3 loop spans 15 amino acids. V shed 7 bases and J 0 bases; nucleotides not matched to a gene: 8.

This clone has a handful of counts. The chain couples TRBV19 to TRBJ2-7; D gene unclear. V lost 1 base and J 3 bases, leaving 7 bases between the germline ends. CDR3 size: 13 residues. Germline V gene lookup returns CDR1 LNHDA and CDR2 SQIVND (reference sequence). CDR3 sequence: CASSIAGNYEQYF. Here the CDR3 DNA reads TGTGCCAGTAGTATAGCAGGTAACTACGAGCAGTACTTC.

The CDR3 loop reads CASSFLLTGELFF. CDR3 coding DNA: TGTGCCAGCAGCTTTCTTCTCACCGGGGAGCTGTTTTTT. The V and J genes are TRBV11-2 and TRBJ2-2; D gene unclear. There are 13 residues in the CDR3. V was pared by 3 bases and J by 4 bases, with 6 bases between. The V gene's germline CDR1 is SGHAT and CDR2 FQNNGV. Complete variable domain (other parts from reference TRBV11-2 and TRBJ2-2): EAGVAQSPRYKIIEKRQSVAFWCNPISGHATLYWYQQILGQGPKLLIQFQNNGVVDDSQLPKDRFSAERLKGVDSTLKIQPAKLEDSAVYLCASSFLLTGELFFGEGSRLTVL.

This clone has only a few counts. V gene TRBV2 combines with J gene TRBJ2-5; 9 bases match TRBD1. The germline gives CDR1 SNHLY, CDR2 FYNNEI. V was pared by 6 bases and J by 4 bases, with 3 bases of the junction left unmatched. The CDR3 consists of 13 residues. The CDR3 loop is CASRGQGIETQYF. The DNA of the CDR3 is TGTGCCAGCAGGGGACAGGGTATAGAGACCCAGTACTTC.

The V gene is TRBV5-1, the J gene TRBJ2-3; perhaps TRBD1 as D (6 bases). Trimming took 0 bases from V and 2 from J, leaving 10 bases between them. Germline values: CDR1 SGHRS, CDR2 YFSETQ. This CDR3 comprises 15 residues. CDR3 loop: CASSLEGHNTDTQYF. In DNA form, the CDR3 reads TGCGCCAGCAGCTTGGAGGGACACAACACAGATACGCAGTATTTT.

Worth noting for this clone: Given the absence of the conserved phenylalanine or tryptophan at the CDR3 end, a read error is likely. CDR3 nucleotides: TGTGCCAGCAGTAAGAACAGAAGCTCCTATAATTCACCCCTCCACCTT. Its translation: CASSKNRSSYNSPLHL. V and J are TRBV6-6 and TRBJ1-6; D ambiguous. Between the trimmed V and J ends, which lost 5 bases and 0 bases, there was a span of 11 bases. Germline values: CDR1 MNHNY, CDR2 SVGAGI (reference sequence). This CDR3 is built from 16 residues.

CDR3 nucleotide sequence: TGCAGCGTTGCAGGGGGCGATGAAGCTTTCTTT. It translates to CSVAGGDEAFF. This chain uses TRBV29-1 with TRBJ1-1; 8 bases are shared with TRBD1. Looked up from germline, CDR1 is SQVTM and CDR2 is ANQGSEA. CDR3 size: 11 residues. V shed 4 bases, J shed 7 bases, and the junction held 2 bases outside the gene matches. Full variable domain (rest looked up from reference TRBV29-1 and TRBJ1-1): SAVISQKPSRDICQRGTSLTIQCQVDSQVTMMFWYRQQPGQSLTLIATANQGSEATYESGFVIDKFPISRPNLTFSTLTVSNMSPEDSSIYLCSVAGGDEAFFGQGTRLTVV.

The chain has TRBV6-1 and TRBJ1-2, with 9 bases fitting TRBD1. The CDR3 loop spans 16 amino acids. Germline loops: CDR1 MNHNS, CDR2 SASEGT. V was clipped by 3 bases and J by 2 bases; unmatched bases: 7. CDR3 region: CASSDRDGTGNYGYTF. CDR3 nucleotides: TGTGCCAGCAGTGACCGAGACGGGACAGGGAACTATGGCTACACCTTC.

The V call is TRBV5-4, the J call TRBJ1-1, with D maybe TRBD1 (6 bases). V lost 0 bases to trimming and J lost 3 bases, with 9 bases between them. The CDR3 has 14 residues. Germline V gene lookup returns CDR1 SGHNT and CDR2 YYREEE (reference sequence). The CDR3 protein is CASSLDRADTEAFF. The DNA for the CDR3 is TGTGCCAGCAGCTTGGACAGGGCCGACACTGAAGCTTTCTTT. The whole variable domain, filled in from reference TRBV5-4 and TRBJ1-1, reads ETGVTQSPTHLIKTRGQQVTLRCSSQSGHNTVSWYQQALGQGPQFIFQYYREEENGRGNFPPRFSGLQFPNYSSELNVNALELDDSALYLCASSLDRADTEAFFGQGTRLTVV.

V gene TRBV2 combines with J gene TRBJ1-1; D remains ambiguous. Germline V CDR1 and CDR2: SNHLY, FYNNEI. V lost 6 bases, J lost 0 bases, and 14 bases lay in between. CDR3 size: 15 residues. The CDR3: CASSSRSGMNTEAFF. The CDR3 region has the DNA TGTGCCAGCAGCAGCCGATCGGGGATGAACACTGAAGCTTTCTTT.

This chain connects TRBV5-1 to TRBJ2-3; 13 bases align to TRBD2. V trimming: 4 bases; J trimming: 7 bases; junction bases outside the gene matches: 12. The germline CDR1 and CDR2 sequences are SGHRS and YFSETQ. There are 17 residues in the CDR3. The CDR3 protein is CASSPRLAGGGLNTQYF. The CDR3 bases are TGCGCCAGCAGCCCCCGACTAGCGGGAGGAGGTTTGAATACGCAGTATTTT.

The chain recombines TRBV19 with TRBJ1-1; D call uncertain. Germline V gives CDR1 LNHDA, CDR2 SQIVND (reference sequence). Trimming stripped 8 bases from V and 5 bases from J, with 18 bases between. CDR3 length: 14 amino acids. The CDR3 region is CASSNSQMGTEAFF. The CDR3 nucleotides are TGTGCCAGTTCTAATAGCCAAATGGGTACTGAAGCTTTCTTT.